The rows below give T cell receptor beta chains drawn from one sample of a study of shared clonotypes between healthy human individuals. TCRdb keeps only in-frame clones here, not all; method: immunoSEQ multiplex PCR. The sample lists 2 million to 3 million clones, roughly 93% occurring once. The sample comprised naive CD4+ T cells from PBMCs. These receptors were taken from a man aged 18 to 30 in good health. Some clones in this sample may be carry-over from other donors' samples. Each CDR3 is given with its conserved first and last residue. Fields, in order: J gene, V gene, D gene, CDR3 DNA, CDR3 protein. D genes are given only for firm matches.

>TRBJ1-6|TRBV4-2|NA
TGTGCCAGCAGCCAAGAGGTCGGACAGTCAAATTCACCCCTCCACTTT
CASSQEVGQSNSPLHF
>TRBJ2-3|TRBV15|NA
TGTGCCACCAGCACTAGGACGGGAGTTTACGCAGATACGCAGTATTTT
CATSTRTGVYADTQYF
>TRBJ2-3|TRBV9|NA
TGTGCCAGCAGCGCCAGACAGGACGTTCATACGCAGTATTTT
CASSARQDVHTQYF
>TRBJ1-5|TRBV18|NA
TGTGCCAGCTCACTAAGTTCGGACGGGAATCAGCCCCAGCATTTT
CASSLSSDGNQPQHF
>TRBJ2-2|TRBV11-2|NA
TGTGCCAGCAGCTTAGTAGTCGGGGAGCTGTTTTTT
CASSLVVGELFF
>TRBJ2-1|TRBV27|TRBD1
TGTGCCAGCAGTACCCTGACAGGGGGTCCCTACAATGAGCAGTTCTTC
CASSTLTGGPYNEQFF
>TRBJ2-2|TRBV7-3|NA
TGTGCCAGCAGCTCCAAACAGGGAAACGGGGAGCTGTTTTTT
CASSSKQGNGELFF
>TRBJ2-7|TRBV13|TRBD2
TGTGCCAGCAGCGGTGGGGGGGAGCGGCACGAGCAGTACTTC
CASSGGGERHEQYF
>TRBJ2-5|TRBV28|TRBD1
TGTGCCAGCAGTTGGACAGGGGGACGCCAAGAGACCCAGTACTTC
CASSWTGGRQETQYF
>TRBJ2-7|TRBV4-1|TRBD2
TGCGCCAGCAGCCAACCGACTAGCGGGAGCGTCGAGCAGTACTTC
CASSQPTSGSVEQYF
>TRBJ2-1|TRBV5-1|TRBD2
TGCGCCAGCAGCCCAAGGACTAGCGGGGATCACAATGAGCAGTTCTTC
CASSPRTSGDHNEQFF
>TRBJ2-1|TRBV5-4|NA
TGTGCCAGCAGCTCACAGGGTACTGAGCAGTTCTTC
CASSSQGTEQFF
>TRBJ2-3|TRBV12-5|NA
TGTGCTAGTGGTTTGTCTGGCACAGATACGCAGTATTTT
CASGLSGTDTQYF
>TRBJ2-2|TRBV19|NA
TGTGCCAGTAGTATAGTCTACAGGGACACGAACACCGGGGAGCTGTTTTTT
CASSIVYRDTNTGELFF
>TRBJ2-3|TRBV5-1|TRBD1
TGCGCCAGCAGCAGGGCCGGGACAGGGGGAACAGATACGCAGTATTTT
CASSRAGTGGTDTQYF
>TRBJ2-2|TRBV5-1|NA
TGCGCCAGCAGCTTGGTATCCGGGAACACCGGGGAGCTGTTTTTT
CASSLVSGNTGELFF
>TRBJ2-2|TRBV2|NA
TGTGCCAGCAGTGAAGCCCTAGCTGCGAACACCGGGGAGCTGTTTTTT
CASSEALAANTGELFF
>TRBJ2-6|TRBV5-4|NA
TGTGCCAGCAGCTTGGTAGTTCAATCTGGGGCCAACGTCCTGACTTTC
CASSLVVQSGANVLTF
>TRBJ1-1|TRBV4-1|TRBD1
TGCGCCAGCAGCCAAGATGACAGGGAAATTATAGTCGCTGAAGCTTTCTTT
CASSQDDREIIVAEAFF
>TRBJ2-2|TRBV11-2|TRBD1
TGTGCCAGCAGCTTTTTCCGGCCGGGACAGGTTACCGGGGAGCTGTTTTTT
CASSFFRPGQVTGELFF
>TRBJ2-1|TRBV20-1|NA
TGCAGTGGTGTCTCCTACAATGAGCAGTTCTTC
CSGVSYNEQFF
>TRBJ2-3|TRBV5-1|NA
TGCGCCAGCAGCCTCTGGACTAAGGCAGATACGCAGTATTTT
CASSLWTKADTQYF
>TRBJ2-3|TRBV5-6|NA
TGTGCCAGCAGCTTGACAGTGAAAGATACGCAGTATTTT
CASSLTVKDTQYF
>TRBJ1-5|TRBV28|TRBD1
TGTGCCATTCGAACCGGGACAGGGGGCATTCAGCCCCAGCATTTT
CAIRTGTGGIQPQHF